This is a list of T cell receptor beta chains from one sample in a study of T cell responses to AZD1222 COVID-19 vaccine. Data came from immunoSEQ multiplex PCR; TCRdb stores just in-frame clones and leaves some out. The data show about 150,000 clones, roughly 88% seen once. The sample was peripheral blood, taken 28 days after the second AZD1222 dose. These receptors all come from an adult who received the AZD1222 COVID-19 vaccine. The CDR3 runs from the conserved cysteine through the conserved F or W. D genes are given only for firm matches.

V gene	D gene	J gene	CDR3 protein
TRBV9	.	TRBJ2-3	CASSDSPGYTDTQYF
TRBV9	TRBD1	TRBJ2-7	CASSVDRDEQYF
TRBV14	TRBD1	TRBJ1-2	CASSHAGTVSGYTF
TRBV5-1	TRBD1	TRBJ2-5	CASRPQGARETQYF
TRBV27	.	TRBJ1-6	CASSPRGISNSPLHF
TRBV6-4	.	TRBJ1-6	CASRAGTYNSPLHF
TRBV30	TRBD1	TRBJ1-5	CAAGQGDQPQHF
TRBV11-2	TRBD1	TRBJ2-2	CASSFGQGANTGELFF
TRBV19	.	TRBJ1-5	CASSINGGGDQPQHF
TRBV5-1	.	TRBJ2-7	CASSSDYGTYEQYF
TRBV3-1/TRBV3-2	.	TRBJ1-4	CASSQDMGREKLFF
TRBV27	.	TRBJ2-4	CASSLSSSIAKNIQYF
TRBV5-1	TRBD1	TRBJ1-3	CASSVLQGTNSGNTIYF
TRBV16	.	TRBJ1-3	CASSLYTGNTIYF
TRBV6-4	.	TRBJ2-6	CASSERDGESNVLTF
TRBV9	.	TRBJ2-3	CASSAGKATSSTDTQYF